The 14 T cell receptor beta chains below come from one sample, sequenced in a study of regulatory dendritic cells for organ transplantation. Repertoires were generated with immunoSEQ multiplex PCR, while TCRdb's copy carries only in-frame clones and drops some. Of approximately 11,000 clones listed, less than 70% are singletons. These receptors have no identified antigens. Sorted T cells were CFSE-labeled and cultured more than 4 days with allogeneic regulatory or mature dendritic cells at 1:10. Sequencing input: naive CD4+ T cells from blood cultured with dendritic cells. This sample's subset: CD45RA+ naive T cells. The source of these receptors is a human donor in good health.

The chain couples TRBV2 to TRBJ1-5; 10 nucleotides match TRBD1. V lost 2 bases and J lost 6; bases outside the gene matches: 4. CDR1 and CDR2 (germline): SNHLY, FYNNEI. This CDR3 is built from 15 residues. This chain's CDR3 is CASSERTGGSQPQHF. The CDR3 DNA reads as TGTGCCAGCAGTGAAAGGACAGGGGGGAGTCAGCCCCAGCATTTT. Looking up the rest from reference TRBV2 and TRBJ1-5 gives the full variable domain: EPEVTQTPSHQVTQMGQEVILRCVPISNHLYFYWYRQILGQKVEFLVSFYNNEISEKSEIFDDQFSVERPDGSNFTLKIRSTKLEDSAMYFCASSERTGGSQPQHFGDGTRLSIL.

The chain carries TRBV7-2 and TRBJ2-5, with 11 bases that match TRBD2. Germline CDR1 SGHTA, CDR2 FQGNSA. V dropped 6 bases and J dropped 5; count of bases not matched to a gene: 8. CDR3 length equals 15 residues. CDR3: CASRTTSGAWETQYF. CDR3 nucleotide sequence: TGTGCCAGCAGAACGACTAGCGGGGCGTGGGAGACCCAGTACTTC.

The J gene is TRBJ1-1, the V gene TRBV7-2, with D possibly matching TRBD1 (5 bases). Germline CDR1 and CDR2: SGHTA and FQGNSA. This CDR3 contains 13 residues. With 1 base removed from V and 7 bases from J, the gap between germline ends came to 10 bases. CDR3 nucleotides: TGTGCCAGCAGCTTAGTTCGGCAGGGTGAAGCTTTCTTT. Its protein product is CASSLVRQGEAFF.

The chain is built from TRBV9 and TRBJ1-1; D unresolved. CDR1 and CDR2 (germline): SGDLS, YYNGEE. V gave up 5 bases and J gave up 1 base, with 15 bases separating them. CDR3 length: 15 amino acids. The CDR3 loop reads CASRRAGSSNTEAFF. In DNA, the CDR3 is TGTGCCAGCAGGAGGGCGGGGAGTTCGAACACTGAAGCTTTCTTT.

This clone has only one observation. The chain has TRBV11-2 and TRBJ1-2, with TRBD1 matching over 9 bases. The CDR3 sequence is 14 residues long. The ends lost 3 bases at V and 4 bases at J; junction bases unmatched: 3. Germline CDR1 and CDR2: SGHAT and FQNNGV. The CDR3 here is CASSFRTGVYGYTF. The CDR3 DNA follows: TGTGCCAGCAGCTTTCGGACAGGGGTCTATGGCTACACCTTC.

This rearrangement joins TRBV10-3 to TRBJ2-1, with D unresolved. The V end was cut by 5 bases, the J end by 2 bases, with 7 bases between. The germline gives CDR1 ENHRY, CDR2 SYGVKD. CDR3 length equals 13 residues. This chain's CDR3 is CAISTYTYNEQFF. The CDR3 DNA sequence: TGTGCCATCAGTACGTACACCTACAATGAGCAGTTCTTC.

Points on this clone: One end of the junction varies from germline; a read error may be responsible. The chain carries TRBV10-3 and TRBJ2-1; TRBD2 matches at 7 bases. Germline CDR1 ENHRY, CDR2 SYGVKD. This CDR3 has 16 amino acids. The CDR3 DNA follows: TGTGCCATCAGTGGCCTAGCGGCCTACTCCCACAATGAGCAGTTCTTC. It specifies CAISGLAAYSHNEQFF.

This clone occurred a few times. The chain employs TRBV7-3 and TRBJ2-2; D remains unclear. The germline V gene encodes CDR1 SGHTA and CDR2 FQGTGA. CDR3 length equals 15 residues. The germline V and J ends were trimmed by 2 bases and 2 bases, with 9 bases remaining between them. CDR3 coding DNA: TGTGCCAGCAGCTTATCAGTATTTAACACCGGGGAGCTGTTTTTT. Protein: CASSLSVFNTGELFF.

The sample holds a few counts of this clone. J is TRBJ2-1 and V is TRBV5-1, with 12 bases fitting TRBD1. The CDR3 is 15 residues long. The germline V gene has CDR1 SGHRS and CDR2 YFSETQ. With 4 bases clipped from V and 8 bases from J, the junction kept 7 bases outside the gene matches. DNA of the CDR3: TGCGCCAGCAGCAAATCCGGGACAGGGGGCTATGAGCAGTTCTTC. This encodes CASSKSGTGGYEQFF.

This clone was detected a few times. J is TRBJ2-7 and V is TRBV18; 7 nucleotides align to TRBD1. Germline V CDR1 and CDR2: KGHSH, LQKENI. The trim removed 3 bases at V and 3 bases at J, leaving 2 bases unmatched. This CDR3 comprises 13 residues. This CDR3 reads CASSPDRNYEQYF. The CDR3 DNA reads as TGTGCCAGCTCACCGGACAGGAACTACGAGCAGTACTTC.

The J gene is TRBJ1-5, the V gene TRBV15; D gene uncertain. V dropped 1 base and J dropped 4 bases, with 11 bases sitting between them. The CDR3 extends over 15 amino acids. In germline, CDR1 is LNHNV, CDR2 YYDKDF (reference sequence). DNA for the CDR3: TGTGCCACCAGCAGAGGAGGGTCTTCAAATCAGCCCCAGCATTTT. Protein: CATSRGGSSNQPQHF.

This chain uses TRBV5-1 with TRBJ1-1; 7 bases fit TRBD1. The germline V gene has CDR1 SGHRS and CDR2 YFSETQ. The length of the CDR3 is 15 residues. The ends lost 4 bases at V and 6 bases at J; junction bases unmatched: 12. CDR3 DNA sequence: TGCGCCAGCAGCCCGCCAGACAGGGATCTACCTGAAGCTTTCTTT. Translation: CASSPPDRDLPEAFF.

This rearrangement joins TRBV5-1 to TRBJ1-1, with a tentative D call TRBD1 (5 bases). This CDR3 region has 15 residues. Per germline, CDR1 SGHRS and CDR2 YFSETQ. Between the trimmed V and J ends, which lost 0 bases and 1 base, there was a span of 10 bases. CDR3 DNA sequence: TGCGCCAGCAGCTTGGGAGTGGGGGGGAACACTGAAGCTTTCTTT. Protein sequence: CASSLGVGGNTEAFF.

The table lists this clone with a few counts. V usage is TRBV19 and J usage is TRBJ1-5; weak D call: TRBD1 (5 bases). The germline CDR1 and CDR2 sequences are LNHDA and SQIVND (reference sequence). V lost 6 bases to trimming and J lost 2 bases, with 11 bases between them. The CDR3 is made up of 14 amino acids. CDR3 sequence reads: CASSPVTGNQPQHF. The CDR3 bases are TGTGCCAGTAGCCCCGTGACAGGCAATCAGCCCCAGCATTTT.